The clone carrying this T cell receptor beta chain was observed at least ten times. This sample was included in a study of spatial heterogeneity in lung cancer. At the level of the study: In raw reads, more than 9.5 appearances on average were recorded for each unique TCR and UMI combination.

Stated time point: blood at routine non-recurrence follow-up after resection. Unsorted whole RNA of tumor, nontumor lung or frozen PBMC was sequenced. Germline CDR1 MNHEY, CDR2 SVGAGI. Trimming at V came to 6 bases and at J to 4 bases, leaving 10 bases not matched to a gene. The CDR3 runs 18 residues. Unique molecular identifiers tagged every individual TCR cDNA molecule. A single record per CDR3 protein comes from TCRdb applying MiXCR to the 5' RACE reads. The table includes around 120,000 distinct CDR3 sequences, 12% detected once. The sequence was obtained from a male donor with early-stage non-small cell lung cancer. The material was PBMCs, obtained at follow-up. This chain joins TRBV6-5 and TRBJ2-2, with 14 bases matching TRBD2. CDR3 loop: CASRDRLAGGLRTGELFF. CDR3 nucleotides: TGTGCCAGCAGGGATCGACTAGCGGGGGGGCTTCGCACCGGGGAGCTGTTTTTT.